This T cell receptor (beta chain) comes out of a study of early T cells in non-severe SARS-CoV-2 infection. Each cDNA molecule carried a unique molecular identifier. TCRdb ran MiXCR on the 5' RACE reads and lists one entry per CDR3 protein. The data contain tens of thousands of distinct CDR3 sequences, about 12% of them seen just once; the ten biggest clones take up approximately 4%. This clonotype was detected ten times or more. This sample comprised whole blood, obtained at baseline. The TCR comes from an adult who was a healthcare worker with PCR-confirmed SARS-CoV-2 infection or an uninfected control (not recorded which).

CDR3 in DNA: TGTGCCAGCAGCCCCCGGCATGAGCAGTTCTTC. Residues: CASSPRHEQFF. V gene TRBV7-8 combines with J gene TRBJ2-1; D not certain. The CDR3 length is 11 residues. V was trimmed by 5 bases and J by 8 bases, leaving 7 bases between them. Germline V gene sequence: CDR1 SGHVS, CDR2 FQNEAQ.